This note documents a single TCR beta chain sequence. The target antigen is unknown. A CD45RA-negative memory subset and a CD45RA+ naive subset were separated from the CD4+ cells. The record originates from a study of shared clonotypes between healthy human individuals. Findings and caveats of the study: As a rule, naive subsets had a larger estimated richness than memory subsets.

Each cell subset's genomic DNA was divided evenly among several immunoSEQ plates. Here immunoSEQ multiplex PCR was the method, and the copy in TCRdb shows in-frame clones only, minus some. The data show more than 850,000 clones, around 78% seen once. This CDR3 comprises 14 residues. Germline CDR1 and CDR2: SGHAT and FQNNGV. The V and J ends lost 4 bases and 6 bases, in that order; junction bases with no gene match: 1. The sequence was collected from a man between 18 and 29 years old in good health. Some clones in this sample may be carry-over from other donors' samples. This sequence joins TRBV11-2 and TRBJ2-1, with 12 bases aligning to TRBD2. Sequenced input: memory CD4+ T cells from PBMCs. Specified subset: CD45RA-negative fraction. CDR3 sequence (DNA): TGTGCCAGCAGCTCGACTAGCGGGGGCAATGAGCAGTTCTTC. It yields the protein CASSSTSGGNEQFF.